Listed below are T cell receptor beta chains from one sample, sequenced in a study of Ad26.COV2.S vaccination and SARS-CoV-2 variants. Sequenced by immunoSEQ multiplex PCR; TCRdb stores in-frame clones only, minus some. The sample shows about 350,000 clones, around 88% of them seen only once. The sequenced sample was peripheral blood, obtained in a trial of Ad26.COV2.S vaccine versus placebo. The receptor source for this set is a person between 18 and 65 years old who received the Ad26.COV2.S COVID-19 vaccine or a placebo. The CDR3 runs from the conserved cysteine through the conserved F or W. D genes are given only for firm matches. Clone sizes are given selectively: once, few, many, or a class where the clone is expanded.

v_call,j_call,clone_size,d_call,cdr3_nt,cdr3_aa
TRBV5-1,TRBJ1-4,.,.,TGCGCCAGCAGCTCAGGGTCGGGGACTAATGAAAAACTGTTTTTT,CASSSGSGTNEKLFF
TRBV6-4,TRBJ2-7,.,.,TGTGCCACACCCCATGGACTGGCTGGAGGCCTCTCCTACGAGCAGTACTTC,CATPHGLAGGLSYEQYF
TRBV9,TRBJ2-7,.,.,TGTGCCAGCAGCGCCCAAGGGGAACGATACGAGCAGTACTTC,CASSAQGERYEQYF
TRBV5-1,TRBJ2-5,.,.,TGCGCCAGCAGCACCGGGACTCAACAAGAGACCCAGTACTTC,CASSTGTQQETQYF
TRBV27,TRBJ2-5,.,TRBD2,TGTGCCAGCACCCCTCGGATAGCGGGGGGGTGGGAGACCCAGTACTTC,CASTPRIAGGWETQYF
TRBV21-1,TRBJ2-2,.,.,TGTGCCAGCAGCAAAGATGGGGGGGACACCGGGGAGCTGTTTTTT,CASSKDGGDTGELFF
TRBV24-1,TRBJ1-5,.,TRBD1,TGTGCCACCAGTGCGAATGGACAGGGAAATCAGCCCCAGCATTTT,CATSANGQGNQPQHF
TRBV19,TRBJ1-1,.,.,TGTGCCAGTAGTATAGTGGATGCAGAGAGGACTGAAGCTTTCTTT,CASSIVDAERTEAFF
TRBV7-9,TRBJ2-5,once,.,TGTGCCAGCAGGGACACAGGGACTTCCGAGACCCAGTACTTC,CASRDTGTSETQYF
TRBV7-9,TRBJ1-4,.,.,TGTGCCAGCAGCTTGGACTATACTACCGAAAAACTGTTTTTT,CASSLDYTTEKLFF
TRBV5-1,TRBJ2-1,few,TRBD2,TGCGCCAGCAGCGCGTCCGGGACGGGACCCCGGGGGCTAGCGGGAGTCGCGAATGAGCAGTTCTTC,CASSASGTGPRGLAGVANEQFF
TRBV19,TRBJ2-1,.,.,TGTGCCAGTAGTCCCCGGGGGGCCACCTGGGGTGAGCAGTTCTTC,CASSPRGATWGEQFF
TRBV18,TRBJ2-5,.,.,TGTGCCAGCTCACCTCAGCGAATCCAAGAGACCCAGTACTTC,CASSPQRIQETQYF
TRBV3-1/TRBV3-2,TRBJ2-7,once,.,TGTGCCAGCAGCCAAACGTCGGCAGTCTCCTACGAGCAGTACTTC,CASSQTSAVSYEQYF
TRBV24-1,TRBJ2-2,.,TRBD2,TGTGCCACCAGTGTAGCGGGGTCCGGGGAGCTGTTTTTT,CATSVAGSGELFF